These 29 T cell receptor beta chains share one sample of origin, sequenced in a study of molecular identifiers for immune sequencing clone quantification. MiXCR, run by TCRdb on the PCR reads, gives a single entry per CDR3 protein. This sample has approximately 500,000 distinct CDR3 sequences; about 22% occur once, and the top ten carry 0.84%. The specimen was naive CD8+ T cells from blood, with Jurkat cell RNA spiked in. Described subset: FACS-sorted CD8+CD4-CCR7+CD45RA+ naive T cells. These receptors all stem from a human donor in good health. Some libraries in this study had Jurkat cell RNA spiked in.

This clonotype was found many times. The junction and the germline gene differ at one end; a read error may be behind it. The gene calls are TRBV7-7 and TRBJ2-3, with 9 nucleotides matching TRBD2. This CDR3 has 14 residues. Per germline, CDR1 SSHAT and CDR2 FNYEAQ (reference sequence). The CDR3 DNA is TGTGCTAGCAGCCCCGGGACTAGCATCGATACGCAGTATTTT. Amino acids: CASSPGTSIDTQYF.

This clonotype was seen repeatedly, ten times or more. The chain employs TRBV20-1 and TRBJ1-3; D unclear. V lost 0 bases and J lost 5, with 8 bases in between. The germline V gene encodes CDR1 DFQATT and CDR2 SNEGSKA (reference sequence). The CDR3 consists of 13 residues. The CDR3 here is CSARDPLRNTIYF. CDR3 sequence (DNA): TGCAGTGCTAGAGATCCCCTCCGAAACACCATATATTTT.

This clonotype was seen at least ten times. The chain uses TRBV7-6 and TRBJ2-5; a possible D gene is TRBD2 (6 bases). The V and J ends lost 0 bases and 2 bases respectively, with 10 bases between them. CDR1 is SGHVS, CDR2 FNYEAQ, per germline. The CDR3 covers 15 residues. This chain's CDR3 is CASSLAGGGQETQYF. The CDR3 bases are TGTGCCAGCAGCTTAGCGGGGGGTGGGCAAGAGACCCAGTACTTC. Full variable domain (outside the CDR3, taken from reference TRBV7-6 and TRBJ2-5): GAGVSQSPRYKVTKRGQDVALRCDPISGHVSLYWYRQALGQGPEFLTYFNYEAQQDKSGLPNDRFSAERPEGSISTLTIQRTEQRDSAMYRCASSLAGGGQETQYFGPGTRLLVL.

In regard to this clonotype: This may arise from a read error, as a much more abundant clone is one base away. The chain joins TRBV14 to TRBJ2-3; D call uncertain. The ends were cut back, 0 bases at V and 0 bases at J, with 19 bases in the middle. Germline V gene lookup returns CDR1 SGHDN and CDR2 FVKESK. The CDR3 extends over 19 amino acids. CDR3 loop: CASSQDNPPSVPSTDTQYF. The CDR3 DNA follows: TGTGCCAGCAGCCAAGACAACCCCCCGTCGGTCCCTAGCACAGATACGCAGTATTTT.

The sample holds a few counts of this clonotype. V usage is TRBV2 and J usage is TRBJ1-5; D gene unclear. V was clipped by 3 bases and J by 0 bases, with 9 bases between them. Per germline, CDR1 SNHLY and CDR2 FYNNEI. The CDR3 contains 15 residues. DNA for the CDR3: TGTGCCAGCAGTGAGTTAGTTTATAGCAATCAGCCCCAGCATTTT. As protein: CASSELVYSNQPQHF.

This clonotype was detected a few times. The chain uses TRBV4-3 and TRBJ2-1, with D possibly being TRBD1 or TRBD2 (7 bases each). The CDR3 is 15 amino acids. V gave up 1 base and J gave up 6 bases, with 13 bases separating them. CDR1 and CDR2 (germline): LGHNA, YSLEER. CDR3 protein: CASSQAGGAGNEQFF. The CDR3 DNA reads TGCGCCAGCAGCCAAGCAGGGGGGGCGGGCAATGAGCAGTTCTTC.

This clonotype was counted many times. CDR3: CSVGLGASGRTSTDTQYF. For the CDR3, the DNA is TGCAGCGTCGGCTTGGGGGCTAGCGGGAGGACCAGCACAGATACGCAGTATTTT. The chain employs TRBV29-1 and TRBJ2-3, with 11 bases identical to TRBD2. Germline V gene sequence: CDR1 SQVTM, CDR2 ANQGSEA. J lost 0 bases, V lost 6 bases, and 14 bases had no gene match. The CDR3 has 18 amino acids.

A note on this clonotype: The germline gene is not matched at one end of the junction; a read error may be the cause. V and J are TRBV4-1 and TRBJ2-1, with D possibly TRBD2 on 5 matching bases. There are 16 residues in the CDR3. Germline CDR1 reads MGHRA; CDR2 reads YSYEKL. CDR3 nucleotide sequence: TGCGCCAGCAGCCAAGGAGGAACGGGGTTGTACAATGTGCAGTTCTTC. It translates to CASSQGGTGLYNVQFF.

A remark on this clonotype: A single base separates this from a much larger clone, so it may be a read error. The chain joins TRBV4-3 to TRBJ1-1; D unresolved. The CDR3 consists of 14 residues. Germline CDR1 LGHNA, CDR2 YSLEER. The CDR3 protein is CGSSQGSSSTEAFF. The CDR3 bases are TGCGGCAGCAGCCAAGGTTCCAGTAGTACTGAAGCTTTCTTT.

Notes on this clonotype: Possible read error: a much larger clone is one base away. The chain recombines TRBV11-2 with TRBJ2-5; no clear D. V lost 2 bases, J lost 3 bases, and 7 bases lay in between. CDR3 length: 13 amino acids. Germline V CDR1 and CDR2: SGHAT, FQNNGV. The CDR3 spells CASSLFLEETQYF. DNA of the CDR3: TGTGCCAGCAGCTTATTCCTAGAAGAGACCCAGTACTTC.

The chain couples TRBV7-9 to TRBJ2-2; D not certain. Germline V CDR1 and CDR2: SEHNR, FQNEAQ (reference sequence). The CDR3 has 17 residues. V shed 5 bases and J shed 2 bases, with 18 bases lying between them. The CDR3 DNA follows: TGTGCCAGCAGCCCCCCTAGACTTGGGTCCAACACCGGGGAGCTGTTTTTT. Translated: CASSPPRLGSNTGELFF.

Many counts were recorded for this clonotype. The rearrangement uses TRBV7-9 and TRBJ1-1; the D is unclear. The ends were cut back, 5 bases at V and 2 bases at J, with 18 bases in the middle. The CDR3 totals 16 residues. CDR1 and CDR2 (germline): SEHNR, FQNEAQ (reference sequence). CDR3 coding DNA: TGTGCCAGCAGCCCAGCTAGTGGGTACAGAAACACTGAAGCTTTCTTT. It is translated as CASSPASGYRNTEAFF.

Turning to this clonotype: The junction shows a germline mismatch at one end, possibly a read error. The chain uses TRBV5-3 and TRBJ1-1; tentatively, D is TRBD1 (6 bases). TRBV5-3 is filed as an ORF, its function uncertain. CDR3 length equals 15 residues. Here the CDR3 DNA reads TGTGCCAGCAGCTTAGTAACGGGGGGACATACGGCAGCTTTCTTT. This gives the protein CASSLVTGGHTAAFF.

This clonotype was observed at least ten times. The chain joins TRBV6-5 to TRBJ1-5; D call uncertain. The CDR3 covers 13 residues. Germline CDR1 reads MNHEY; CDR2 reads SVGAGI. Trimming cost V 2 bases and J 6 bases, with 8 bases left between them. The CDR3, as DNA: TGTGCCAGCAGTTACGCAGCGGGTCAGCCCCAGCATTTT. This encodes CASSYAAGQPQHF.

This clonotype came up a few times. This chain links TRBV6-5 with TRBJ1-5; D unclear. V was pared by 0 bases and J by 9 bases, with 15 bases between. The CDR3 extends over 15 amino acids. Looked up from germline, CDR1 is MNHEY and CDR2 is SVGAGI. CDR3 sequence: CASSYSGTEPWPQHF. The CDR3 nucleotides are TGTGCCAGCAGTTACTCGGGCACAGAGCCATGGCCCCAGCATTTT.

J is TRBJ2-1 and V is TRBV19; D might be TRBD2 (6 bases). CDR1 and CDR2 from the germline V gene are LNHDA and SQIVND (reference sequence). V lost 3 bases to trimming and J lost 4 bases, with 13 bases between them. This CDR3 comprises 15 residues. CDR3: CASSMDTGGYNEQFF. DNA for the CDR3: TGTGCCAGTAGTATGGACACCGGGGGTTACAATGAGCAGTTCTTC.

The table lists this clonotype with many counts. This chain connects TRBV29-1 to TRBJ2-2; maybe TRBD1 (6 bases). Germline V gene lookup returns CDR1 SQVTM and CDR2 ANQGSEA. Trimming removed 5 bases at V and 3 bases at J, with 7 bases between. The CDR3 sequence is 12 residues long. CDR3 sequence (DNA): TGCAGCGTTCACAGGGACACCGGGGAGCTGTTTTTT. The encoded protein is CSVHRDTGELFF.

This clonotype occurred once. The V and J genes are TRBV15 and TRBJ2-3, with 7 bases matching TRBD1. Trimming took 1 base from V and 7 from J; bases not matched to a gene: 11. CDR3 length: 16 residues. Germline CDR1 is LNHNV and CDR2 is YYDKDF (reference sequence). In DNA, the CDR3 is TGTGCCACCAGCAGAGCACGGACAGGCAGCGTCCATACGCAGTATTTT. Protein sequence: CATSRARTGSVHTQYF.

About this clonotype itself: This may be a read error, as it is one base from a much larger clone. The CDR3 DNA reads TGTGCCAGCAGGGGCACGGTCGAGGGGGAAGTGACCCAGTACTTC. Its protein is CASRGTVEGEVTQYF. The genes are TRBV3-1 and TRBJ2-5; tentative D call: TRBD1 (6 bases). Trimming removed 6 bases from V and 7 bases from J, with 21 bases in between. Germline V CDR1 and CDR2: LGHDT, YNNKEL (reference sequence). There are 15 residues in the CDR3.

In this sample, this clonotype turned up a few times. The rearrangement uses TRBV29-1 and TRBJ2-1, with D possibly being TRBD1 (6 bases). Germline V CDR1 and CDR2: SQVTM, ANQGSEA. The V gene lost 0 bases and the J gene lost 4 bases, with 13 bases spanning the gap. This CDR3 has 15 amino acids. The CDR3 is CSVEDTGHNYNEQFF. The CDR3 DNA follows: TGCAGCGTTGAAGACACGGGACACAATTACAATGAGCAGTTCTTC.

This clonotype has more than one count but fewer than ten. The chain has TRBV9 and TRBJ2-1; D possibly corresponds to TRBD2 (5 bases). Germline V CDR1 and CDR2: SGDLS, YYNGEE. The CDR3 length is 13 residues. V was cut by 0 bases and J by 7 bases, with 8 bases left in between. This CDR3 reads CASSVGEYNEQFF. In DNA, the CDR3 is TGTGCCAGCAGCGTAGGGGAGTATAATGAGCAGTTCTTC. Variable domain in full (rest from reference TRBV9 and TRBJ2-1): DSGVTQTPKHLITATGQRVTLRCSPRSGDLSVYWYQQSLDQGLQFLIQYYNGEERAKGNILERFSAQQFPDLHSELNLSSLELGDSALYFCASSVGEYNEQFFGPGTRLTVL.

In this sample, this clonotype turned up a few times. The rearrangement joins TRBV9 to TRBJ2-1; TRBD2 aligns across 12 bases. V lost 0 bases to trimming and J lost 7 bases; unmatched junction nucleotides: 5. Germline loops: CDR1 SGDLS, CDR2 YYNGEE. This CDR3 contains 16 residues. CDR3 bases: TGTGCCAGCAGCGTAGTTGGACTAGCGGGAATGAATGAGCAGTTCTTC. Translated, it gives CASSVVGLAGMNEQFF.

V is TRBV6-5 and J is TRBJ2-2; 9 bases match TRBD1. The CDR3 contains 15 residues. Germline trimming cut 7 bases from V and 4 bases from J; bases unmatched to any gene: 7. Germline V gene sequence: CDR1 MNHEY, CDR2 SVGAGI. CDR3 bases: TGTGCCAGCAAACCCGGGACAGGGAGCACCGGGGAGCTGTTTTTT. Protein product: CASKPGTGSTGELFF.

Turning to this clonotype: One junction end does not reproduce the germline sequence, and a read error may be involved. The gene calls are TRBV12-3 or TRBV12-4 and TRBJ1-2; D gene uncertain. This CDR3 has 15 amino acids. The CDR3 coding sequence is TGTGCCATCAGTTTAGCGGCGGATCCTAACTATGGCTACACCTTC. Encoded protein: CAISLAADPNYGYTF.

J is TRBJ1-1 and V is TRBV27; 8 bases are a match to TRBD1. With V trimmed by 6 bases and J by 8 bases, 5 bases remained unmatched. This CDR3 is 12 amino acids long. Germline CDR1 is MNHEY and CDR2 is SMNVEV (reference sequence). The CDR3 region has the DNA TGTGCCAGCAGGAAGACAGGGGAAGAAGCTTTCTTT. Protein product: CASRKTGEEAFF.

Remarks on this clonotype: A much larger clone lies a single base off, so this may be a read error. This CDR3 is CASSLAPLSGAFF. Written as DNA, the CDR3 is TGTGCCAGCAGTTTAGCCCCCCTCTCTGGAGCTTTCTTT. The chain has TRBV6-5 and TRBJ1-1, with D unresolved. There are 13 residues in the CDR3. CDR1 MNHEY and CDR2 SVGAGI come from the germline V gene. Trimming removed 4 bases at V and 10 bases at J, with 16 bases between.

On this clonotype itself: This clone may be a read error of a much larger clone one base away. This chain joins TRBV4-3 and TRBJ2-7; 7 bases agree with TRBD1. The CDR3 spans 16 residues. Germline assignment: CDR1 LGHNA and CDR2 YSLEER. The CDR3 DNA is TGCACCAGCAGCCAAGATTCAACAGGGGACGGGTACGAGCAGTACTTC. It codes for CTSSQDSTGDGYEQYF.

This clonotype was counted only a few times. Written as DNA, the CDR3 is TGTGCCAGCAGTTTATTCAAATCGGATACGCAGTATTTT. It specifies CASSLFKSDTQYF. This rearrangement joins TRBV12-3 or TRBV12-4 to TRBJ2-3; D is uncertain. CDR3 length: 13 residues. The V and J ends lost 2 bases and 6 bases respectively, with 9 bases between them.

Notes on this clonotype: A read error is possible here, since a much larger clone lies one base away. The V gene is TRBV6-2 or TRBV6-3, the J gene TRBJ1-5, with 8 bases identical to TRBD1. CDR3 length equals 17 residues. Per the germline V gene, CDR1 is MNHEY and CDR2 is SVGEGT. The CDR3 protein is CANSHWTGPNSNQPQHF. The CDR3 DNA is TGTGCCAACAGTCACTGGACAGGGCCTAATAGCAATCAGCCCCAGCATTTT.